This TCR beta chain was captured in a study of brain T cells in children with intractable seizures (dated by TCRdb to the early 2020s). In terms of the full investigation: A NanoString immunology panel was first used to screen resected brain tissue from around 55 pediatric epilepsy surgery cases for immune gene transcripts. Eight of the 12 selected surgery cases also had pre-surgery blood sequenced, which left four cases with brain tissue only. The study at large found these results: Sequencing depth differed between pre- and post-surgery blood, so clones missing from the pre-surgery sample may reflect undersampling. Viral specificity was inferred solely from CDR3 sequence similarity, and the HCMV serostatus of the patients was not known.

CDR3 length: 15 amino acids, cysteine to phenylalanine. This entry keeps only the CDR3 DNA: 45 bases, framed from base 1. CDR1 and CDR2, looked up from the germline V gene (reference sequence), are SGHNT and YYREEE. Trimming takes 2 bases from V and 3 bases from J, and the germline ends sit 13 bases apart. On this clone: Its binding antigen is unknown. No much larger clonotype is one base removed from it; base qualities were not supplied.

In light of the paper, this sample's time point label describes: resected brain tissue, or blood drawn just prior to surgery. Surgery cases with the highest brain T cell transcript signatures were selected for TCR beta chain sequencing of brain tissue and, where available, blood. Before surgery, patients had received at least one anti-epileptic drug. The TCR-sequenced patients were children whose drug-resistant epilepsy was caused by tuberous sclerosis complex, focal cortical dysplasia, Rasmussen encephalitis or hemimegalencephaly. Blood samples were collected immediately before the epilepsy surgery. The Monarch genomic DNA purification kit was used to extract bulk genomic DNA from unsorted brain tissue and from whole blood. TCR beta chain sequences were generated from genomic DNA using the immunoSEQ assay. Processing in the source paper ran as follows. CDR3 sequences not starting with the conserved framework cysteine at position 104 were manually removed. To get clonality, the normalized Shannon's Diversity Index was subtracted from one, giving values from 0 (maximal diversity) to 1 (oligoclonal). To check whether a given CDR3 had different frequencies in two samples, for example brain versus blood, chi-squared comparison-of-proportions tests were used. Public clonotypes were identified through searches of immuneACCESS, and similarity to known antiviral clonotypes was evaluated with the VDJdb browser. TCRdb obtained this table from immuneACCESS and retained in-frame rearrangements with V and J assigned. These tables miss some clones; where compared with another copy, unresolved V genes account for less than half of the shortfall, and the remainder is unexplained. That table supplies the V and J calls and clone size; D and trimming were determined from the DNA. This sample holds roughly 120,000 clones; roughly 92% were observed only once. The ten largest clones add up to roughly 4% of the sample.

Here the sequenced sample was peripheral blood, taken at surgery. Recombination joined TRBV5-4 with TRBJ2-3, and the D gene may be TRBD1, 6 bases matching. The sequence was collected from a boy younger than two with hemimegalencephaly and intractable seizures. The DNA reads TGTGCCAGCAGCTTAGGGGGAATAGGAACAGATACGCAGTATTTT. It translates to CASSLGGIGTDTQYF.